This TCR beta chain stems from a study of shared T cell receptors in the human thymus. The protocol was immunoSEQ multiplex PCR, while the TCRdb copy is restricted to in-frame clones and leaves out a portion. The sample carries 550,000 to 800,000 clones, 70% to 90% recorded once. Germline CDR1 and CDR2: MNHEY and SMNVEV (reference sequence). CDR3 length: 18 amino acids. With 5 bases removed from V and 3 bases from J, the gap between germline ends came to 26 bases. Separately, the same data were catalogued under a study of human thymus T cells. That source notes: Having corrective surgery for congenital heart defects, healthy Finnish infants were the ones who donated. Unrelated individuals were reported by related research to share highly overlapping thymic repertoires.

The chain uses TRBV27 and TRBJ2-7, with a weak D call TRBD1 (5 bases). This receptor was taken from a girl less than two years old with a congenital heart defect. Sequencing used thymocytes. The DNA of the CDR3 is TGTGCCAGCAGTCCCAAAAGGATAAGGGGCCGAAAGGACTACGAGCAGTACTTC. Protein sequence: CASSPKRIRGRKDYEQYF.